This T cell receptor beta chain was sequenced in a study of blood T cells in healthy people across ages (dated by TCRdb to about 2015). Notes on the research overall: In model experiments, roughly one uniquely barcoded TCR beta cDNA molecule per two T cells was captured by template switching. Donors were grouped into four age groups: young (average about 15 years), middle-aged (about 38), aged (62) and long-lived (over 80). Using deep sequencing normalized with unique cDNA molecular identifiers, the study measured how TCR beta repertoire diversity changes with age. To avoid experimental bias, donors of different ages were distributed randomly across sequencing lanes. Two additional independent replicas of 1 million unique cDNA reads from the same blood draw were analyzed for two donors (one aged 18 to 30 and one aged 80 or older).

The 40 or so donors, aged roughly 6 to 95 years, were systemically healthy Caucasian individuals from Russia. Each donor gave around 9.5 milliliters of peripheral blood, collected into EDTA-treated Vacutainer tubes. Ficoll-Paque density-gradient centrifugation was used to isolate PBMCs, with at least 7 million obtained per sample. Total RNA, at least 6 micrograms per sample, was extracted from PBMCs with Trizol reagent. The percentages of naive CD45RAhigh/CD27high T cells were determined by flow cytometry on a PBMC aliquot from every donor. On this clonotype: Its antigen remains unidentified. No much larger clone is present one base from it, and per-base qualities are unavailable.

General conclusions and limits of the study: The long-lived group showed more naive CD4+ T cells, fewer expanded clones and increased TCR diversity than the aged group, suggesting age selection. Bulk unsorted PBMC profiling prevented conclusive comparison of naive and antigen-experienced compartments. As age increased, observed TCR beta diversity per million T cells dropped in a roughly linear way, and a significant reduction was already evident by age 40. Estimates of total diversity from one million sequenced T cells were regarded as lower bounds and underestimates. A strong correlation was found between observed TCR beta diversity and the percentage of naive T cells measured by flow cytometry. Because the CMV infection status of the donors was unknown, age-related changes in expanded clonotypes may potentially have been confounded.

The library was obtained by 5' RACE. TCRdb lists the instrument as Illumina HiSeq 2500. The second PCR ran for about 6 to 11 cycles and used a J-beta primer mix along with a sample-barcoded 5' primer. Each TCR beta cDNA molecule received a unique molecular identifier from a template-switch 5' adaptor carrying 12 random nucleotides. Each sample yielded at least 2.5 million CDR3-containing paired-end reads. First-strand cDNA was synthesized from all RNA with the Mint cDNA synthesis kit, primed by a TRBC-specific oligonucleotide. Following uracil-DNA glycosylase treatment, a first 18-cycle PCR with universal primers M1SS and BC2_uni_R was performed on all cDNA. Regarding the original processing steps: For normalization, 1 million high-quality reads were randomly selected from each sample, with every read carrying a distinct molecular identifier. Instead of being binned into consensus sequences, reads with shared molecular identifiers were discarded. MiTCR, set to a Q25 quality threshold and the strictest error-elimination algorithm, was used for CDR3 identification, clonotype clustering and error correction. A nonparametric unseen species model with Euler transformation was used to estimate a lower bound on total TCR beta diversity. In-frame beta chains were kept once TCRdb had trimmed the public reads at Q25 with fastp and called clones with MiXCR. Each record represents a unique CDR3 protein, reported with the most common genes and DNA among its rows. V and J calls and clone size were set by TCRdb, not the authors. The sample includes more than 1,400,000 distinct CDR3 sequences, with about 43% observed a single time. The ten most abundant clones make up roughly 7.7% of the sample.

The sequencing sample was made of blood. This sequence originates from a young woman in good health.

The CDR3 region has the sequence CASSPGTSGGAGETQYF. The DNA sequence follows: TGCGCCAGCAGCCCAGGGACTAGCGGGGGGGCCGGGGAGACCCAGTACTTC. The chain is encoded by TRBV4-3 joined to TRBJ2-7, with 16 central nucleotides matching TRBD2. TRBJ2-5 matches the DNA end more closely, so the J call is doubtful. The cysteine opens and the phenylalanine closes a CDR3 of 17 amino acids. Solely the CDR3 DNA is kept, with 51 bases framed from the first base. CDR1 and CDR2 were assigned from the germline V gene as LGHNA and YSLEER.